This T cell receptor beta chain was retrieved from a study of PD-1 blockade in classical Hodgkin lymphoma (TCRdb year 2020). Context from the whole study: Nivolumab dosing was 3 mg/kg intravenously every 2 weeks, continuing until either disease progression or unacceptable toxicity. The study used CyTOF and TCR beta sequencing to define a peripheral blood immune signature of response to PD-1 blockade in classical Hodgkin lymphoma.

In the case of this clone: What this receptor recognizes is not known. One base away there is no much larger clone; base qualities are not given.

The Qiagen DNeasy kit was used to extract genomic DNA both from unsorted PBMCs and from the negatively selected CD4+ and CD8+ fractions. Amplification of TCR beta CDR3 regions was done by immunoSEQ multiplex PCR with primers that anneal to V and J segments. Amplification bias was minimized using a synthetic immune receptor repertoire, and residual bias was removed computationally after sequencing. Under the source paper's analysis protocol: Repertoire diversity was quantified as the Shannon entropy index using custom Python scripts. Unsorted, CD4+ and CD8+ repertoires were analyzed separately, except for combined analyses in which CD4+ and CD8+ sequences were merged in silico. A clone was considered expanded if an increase in frequency of at least 2-fold after treatment relative to C1D1 was found, and a pseudocount of 0.5 was applied to clones undetected at baseline. Singleton clones were defined as clones with 0 or 1 copy at C1D1, and non-singleton clones were defined as clones with 2 or more copies. Clones expanded in unsorted samples were assigned a CD4+, CD8+ or unknown annotation through matching of protein sequences in sorted samples from the same patient. Wilcoxon tests on paired samples were used to test changes in diversity from C1D1 to C4D1. The table was pulled from immuneACCESS by TCRdb, which kept in-frame rearrangements only. Such tables lose some clones; where checked, under half of the loss comes from unresolved V genes, and the rest has no known cause. V, J and clone size are those of that table, while D and trimming were read from the DNA. Present in this sample are tens of thousands of clones, 78% of which were seen just once. The ten largest account for about a tenth of the sample.

The paper as a whole reports these results and caveats: Baseline diversity similar to that of newly diagnosed patients was observed in trial patients achieving complete response, whereas significantly lower diversity was observed in partial responders and progressors. A significant rise by C4D1 was seen in CD4+ but not CD8+ TCR diversity (p=0.0027 vs p=0.16), with the rise being most apparent in complete responders (p=0.02). Lower diversity was seen in patients whose nivolumab began less than 1 year after ASCT, and these patients were left out of later analyses so that immune reconstitution would not confound the results. Newly diagnosed patients were reported to have lower baseline TCR diversity than healthy donors, and relapsed/refractory patients were reported to have lower baseline TCR diversity still. Only a single clinical trial cohort was studied, and what caused the repertoire differences, possibly disease activity or prior therapy, remained undefined.

This specimen's time point label, interpreted: cycle 4 day 1 (C4D1), after 6 weeks of nivolumab. Every trial patient had relapsed after autologous stem cell transplantation, and cohorts A, B and C differed in prior brentuximab vedotin exposure. The trial cohort included some 53 patients with relapsed/refractory classical Hodgkin lymphoma, and each patient had a best overall response of complete response, partial response or progressive disease. In the multi-cohort phase II CheckMate 205 trial, trial patients received single-agent nivolumab. An independent review committee assessed best overall response by applying the 2007 International Working Group response criteria. Trial PBMCs were collected immediately before nivolumab initiation (C1D1) and during therapy at cycle 2 day 1 and cycle 4 day 1. Peripheral blood was collected in 8 mL Vacutainer Cell Preparation Tubes, from which PBMCs were isolated by centrifugation and then cryopreserved.

The CDR1 and CDR2 encoded by the germline V gene are SNHLY and FYNNEI. V is trimmed back by 6 bases and J by 9 bases, and the junction contains 8 bases that no gene match accounts for. Taken from cysteine to phenylalanine, the CDR3 has 13 residues. Only CDR3 DNA remains: 39 bases, in frame from the first base. The origin of this receptor is a human donor with classical Hodgkin lymphoma. The chain employs TRBV2 and TRBJ2-1; 7 central bases correspond to TRBD2. This specimen was peripheral blood mononuclear cells (PBMCs), taken before the fourth cycle of nivolumab. The CDR3: CASRGTSEGEQFF. In nucleotides, the sequence is TGTGCCAGCAGGGGAACTAGCGAGGGTGAGCAGTTCTTC. With the portions outside the CDR3 filled from the reference TRBV2 and TRBJ2-1 genes, the complete variable region becomes EPEVTQTPSHQVTQMGQEVILRCVPISNHLYFYWYRQILGQKVEFLVSFYNNEISEKSEIFDDQFSVERPDGSNFTLKIRSTKLEDSAMYFCASRGTSEGEQFFGPGTRLTVL.